This TCR beta chain was retrieved from a study of cytomegalovirus exposure and HLA in healthy donors. In the study overall: Clustering assigned about 80% of the roughly 400 genotyped donors to the Caucasian-associated ancestry cluster. Study outcomes and limitations: CMV antigen specificity was confirmed in vitro for a few CMV-associated chains. Earlier findings revealed that most TCR beta V segments proved productive either about 87% or about 30% of the time. In a later analysis, HLA-associated TCR beta chains were more clonally expanded than equally common others.

In the PCR, 60 Vbeta and 13 Jbeta primers were used. Sequencing used immunoSEQ multiplex PCR; TCRdb keeps in-frame clones, though not all of them. This table holds more than 85,000 clones, 60% to 85% found once. As for this clone: What it binds is not known. One end of the junction is discordant with germline, which a read error may explain.

The germline V gene has CDR1 SGHTA and CDR2 FQGNSA. The CDR3 has 13 residues. The sample was PBMCs. The source is a woman aged 40 to 50 in good health and CMV-seropositive. The chain joins TRBV7-2 to TRBJ2-3, with a tentative D call TRBD2 (6 bases). CDR3 sequence reads: CASSLGGLKGKNF. For the CDR3, the DNA is TGTGCCAGCAGCTTAGGAGGACTAAAGGGAAAAAATTTT.